A selection of T cell receptor beta chains follows, all from one sample in a study of shared clonotypes between healthy human individuals. Profiled with immunoSEQ multiplex PCR; TCRdb holds only in-frame clones, not every one. The table records 2,500,000 or so clones, around 94% of them present only once. Specimen: naive CD4+ T cells sorted from blood. These receptors all stem from a man aged 18-30 years in good health. Each CDR3 is given with its conserved first and last residue. Each record gives: J gene, V gene, clone size, D gene, CDR3 protein, CDR3 DNA. D genes are given only for firm matches. A row's size may be missing; if present it is once, few, many or a size class.

J gene: TRBJ1-4; V gene: TRBV5-1; clone size: NA; D gene: TRBD1; CDR3 protein: CASSWTGVNEKLFF; CDR3 DNA: TGCGCCAGCAGTTGGACAGGGGTGAATGAAAAACTGTTTTTT
J gene: TRBJ1-2; V gene: TRBV9; clone size: few; D gene: NA; CDR3 protein: CASSVALGAGGYTF; CDR3 DNA: TGTGCCAGCAGCGTAGCTCTGGGGGCTGGTGGCTACACCTTC
J gene: TRBJ2-5; V gene: TRBV5-4; clone size: NA; D gene: TRBD1; CDR3 protein: CASSSRDRGVETQYF; CDR3 DNA: TGTGCCAGCAGCTCGCGGGACAGGGGTGTGGAGACCCAGTACTTC
J gene: TRBJ2-3; V gene: TRBV10-3; clone size: NA; D gene: TRBD2; CDR3 protein: CAISLAGGNTDTQYF; CDR3 DNA: TGTGCCATCAGTCTAGCGGGAGGAAACACAGATACGCAGTATTTT
J gene: TRBJ1-3; V gene: TRBV30; clone size: once; D gene: NA; CDR3 protein: CAWSARGGSGNTIYF; CDR3 DNA: TGTGCCTGGAGTGCACGTGGGGGTTCCGGAAACACCATATATTTT
J gene: TRBJ2-7; V gene: TRBV2; clone size: NA; D gene: TRBD1; CDR3 protein: CASTTGGEQYF; CDR3 DNA: TGTGCCAGCACGACAGGGGGCGAGCAGTACTTC
J gene: TRBJ2-2; V gene: TRBV28; clone size: NA; D gene: NA; CDR3 protein: CASSKVAGELFF; CDR3 DNA: TGTGCCAGCAGTAAAGTGGCCGGGGAGCTGTTTTTT
J gene: TRBJ2-1; V gene: TRBV5-4; clone size: NA; D gene: TRBD1; CDR3 protein: CASSVGTGGPPEQFF; CDR3 DNA: TGTGCCAGCAGCGTAGGGACAGGGGGGCCCCCTGAGCAGTTCTTC
J gene: TRBJ1-4; V gene: TRBV19; clone size: NA; D gene: NA; CDR3 protein: CASKFFNEKLFF; CDR3 DNA: TGTGCCAGTAAATTCTTTAATGAAAAACTGTTTTTT
J gene: TRBJ1-4; V gene: TRBV7-9; clone size: NA; D gene: NA; CDR3 protein: CASSSGVRLFF; CDR3 DNA: TGTGCCAGCAGCTCGGGCGTGCGACTGTTTTTT
J gene: TRBJ2-7; V gene: TRBV5-4; clone size: once; D gene: NA; CDR3 protein: CASGLGVPSYEQYF; CDR3 DNA: TGTGCCAGTGGTCTCGGGGTTCCCTCCTACGAGCAGTACTTC
J gene: TRBJ2-2; V gene: TRBV9; clone size: NA; D gene: NA; CDR3 protein: CASGRTGGTGELFF; CDR3 DNA: TGTGCCAGCGGGAGGACAGGCGGGACCGGGGAGCTGTTTTTT
J gene: TRBJ1-2; V gene: TRBV4-1; clone size: NA; D gene: TRBD1; CDR3 protein: CASSRLGGQTRRANYGYTF; CDR3 DNA: TGCGCCAGCAGCCGCCTAGGGGGACAGACTAGAAGAGCTAACTATGGCTACACCTTC
J gene: TRBJ2-5; V gene: TRBV7-2; clone size: NA; D gene: NA; CDR3 protein: CASSLVGETQYF; CDR3 DNA: TGTGCCAGCAGCTTAGTGGGAGAGACCCAGTACTTC
J gene: TRBJ2-3; V gene: TRBV6-4; clone size: NA; D gene: NA; CDR3 protein: CASSEQGYTDTQYF; CDR3 DNA: TGTGCCAGCAGTGAACAGGGTTACACAGATACGCAGTATTTT
J gene: TRBJ2-7; V gene: TRBV30; clone size: few; D gene: NA; CDR3 protein: CAWSVGPVGYEQYF; CDR3 DNA: TGTGCCTGGAGTGTAGGCCCAGTGGGCTACGAGCAGTACTTC
J gene: TRBJ1-2; V gene: TRBV7-9; clone size: once; D gene: NA; CDR3 protein: CASSLGGGWSYTF; CDR3 DNA: TGTGCCAGCAGCTTAGGGGGAGGTTGGTCCTACACCTTC
J gene: TRBJ1-5; V gene: TRBV10-3; clone size: NA; D gene: TRBD1; CDR3 protein: CAISHGTGNQPQHF; CDR3 DNA: TGTGCCATCAGTCACGGGACAGGGAATCAGCCCCAGCATTTT
J gene: TRBJ2-3; V gene: TRBV7-2; clone size: once; D gene: TRBD2; CDR3 protein: CASSSAGVGRDTQYF; CDR3 DNA: TGTGCCAGCAGCTCAGCGGGAGTGGGGCGAGATACGCAGTATTTT
J gene: TRBJ2-3; V gene: TRBV5-1; clone size: NA; D gene: TRBD2; CDR3 protein: CASSLLLAGGTDTQYF; CDR3 DNA: TGCGCCAGCAGCTTGTTACTAGCGGGGGGCACAGATACGCAGTATTTT
J gene: TRBJ2-5; V gene: TRBV23-1; clone size: NA; D gene: TRBD1; CDR3 protein: CASVDRGQRSRETQYF; CDR3 DNA: TGCGCCAGCGTCGACAGGGGTCAGAGGTCCAGGGAGACCCAGTACTTC
J gene: TRBJ2-6; V gene: TRBV7-2; clone size: NA; D gene: NA; CDR3 protein: CASSLKAGANVLTF; CDR3 DNA: TGTGCCAGCAGCTTAAAGGCTGGGGCCAACGTCCTGACTTTC
J gene: TRBJ1-6; V gene: TRBV28; clone size: NA; D gene: TRBD1; CDR3 protein: CASSFLQGGSPLHF; CDR3 DNA: TGTGCCAGCAGTTTTTTACAGGGGGGTTCACCCCTCCACTTT
J gene: TRBJ2-7; V gene: TRBV30; clone size: NA; D gene: TRBD1; CDR3 protein: CAWSVPRTGYYEQYF; CDR3 DNA: TGTGCCTGGAGTGTACCCCGGACAGGGTACTACGAGCAGTACTTC
J gene: TRBJ2-5; V gene: TRBV7-9; clone size: NA; D gene: NA; CDR3 protein: CASSHGERAEETQYF; CDR3 DNA: TGTGCCAGCAGCCACGGAGAAAGGGCGGAGGAGACCCAGTACTTC
J gene: TRBJ2-3; V gene: TRBV6-1; clone size: NA; D gene: NA; CDR3 protein: CASDGRLADTQYF; CDR3 DNA: TGTGCCAGCGATGGGCGTTTGGCAGATACGCAGTATTTT
J gene: TRBJ1-3; V gene: TRBV7-8; clone size: NA; D gene: TRBD1; CDR3 protein: CASSHGTGAGNTIYF; CDR3 DNA: TGTGCCAGCAGCCACGGGACAGGGGCTGGAAACACCATATATTTT
J gene: TRBJ2-2; V gene: TRBV6-1; clone size: NA; D gene: NA; CDR3 protein: CASTVGGSTGELFF; CDR3 DNA: TGTGCCAGCACGGTCGGGGGTAGCACCGGGGAGCTGTTTTTT
J gene: TRBJ2-5; V gene: TRBV11-2; clone size: NA; D gene: TRBD1; CDR3 protein: CASSLATGAETQYF; CDR3 DNA: TGTGCCAGCAGCTTAGCTACAGGGGCGGAGACCCAGTACTTC
J gene: TRBJ1-5; V gene: TRBV6-1; clone size: NA; D gene: NA; CDR3 protein: CASSTGHSNQPQHF; CDR3 DNA: TGTGCCAGCAGTACCGGACACAGCAATCAGCCCCAGCATTTT
J gene: TRBJ1-2; V gene: TRBV28; clone size: NA; D gene: TRBD1; CDR3 protein: CASSYRGRYGYTF; CDR3 DNA: TGTGCCAGCAGTTATAGGGGGCGGTATGGCTACACCTTC
J gene: TRBJ1-3; V gene: TRBV5-6; clone size: NA; D gene: NA; CDR3 protein: CASSFGISGNTIYF; CDR3 DNA: TGTGCCAGCAGCTTTGGGATCTCTGGAAACACCATATATTTT